This T cell receptor (beta chain) was identified in a study of blood T cell repertoires in COVID-19. The overall study: The United States, Italy and Spain provided the acute and convalescent COVID-19 samples. Nucleic acid was either cDNA or gDNA, and it came from T cells, B-cell-depleted T cells, or PBMCs.

As originally analysed: Reference gene primers were amplified, and this amplification served to estimate nucleated cell counts. The method was immunoSEQ multiplex PCR; TCRdb's version includes in-frame clones alone and lacks a portion of them. D and trimming come from the DNA, and the V and J calls and clone size come from that table. This sample has around 40,000 clones, with around 87% found just once. This clone was seen just once. What was sequenced was peripheral blood. This TCR was sampled from a man aged 45-60 years with active or convalescent COVID-19.

The CDR3 nucleotides are TGTGCCAGCAGCCCCGATCCCGGGGGCACTGAAGCTTTCTTT. Translated: CASSPDPGGTEAFF. The genes are TRBV9 and TRBJ1-1; possible D gene TRBD1, 5 bases. The CDR3 spans 14 residues. The V and J ends lost 4 bases and 4 bases respectively, with 14 bases between them. Germline CDR1 reads SGDLS; CDR2 reads YYNGEE.